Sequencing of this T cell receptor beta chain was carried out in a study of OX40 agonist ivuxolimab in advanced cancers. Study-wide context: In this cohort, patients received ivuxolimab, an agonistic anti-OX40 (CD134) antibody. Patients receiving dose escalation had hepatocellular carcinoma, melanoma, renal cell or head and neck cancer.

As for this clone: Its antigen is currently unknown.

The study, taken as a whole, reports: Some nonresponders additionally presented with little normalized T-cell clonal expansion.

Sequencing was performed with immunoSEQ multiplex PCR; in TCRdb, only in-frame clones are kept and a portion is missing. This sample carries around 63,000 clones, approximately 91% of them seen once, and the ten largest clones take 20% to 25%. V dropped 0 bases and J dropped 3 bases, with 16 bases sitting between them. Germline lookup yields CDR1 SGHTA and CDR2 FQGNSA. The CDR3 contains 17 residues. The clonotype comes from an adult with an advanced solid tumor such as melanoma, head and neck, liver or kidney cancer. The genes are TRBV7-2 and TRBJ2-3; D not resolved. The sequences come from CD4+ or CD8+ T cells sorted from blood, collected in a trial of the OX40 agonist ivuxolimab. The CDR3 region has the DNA TGTGCCAGCAGCTTAGCCGAAACGTGGGTTTGGACAGATACGCAGTATTTT. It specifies CASSLAETWVWTDTQYF.